These 15 T cell receptor beta chains were all obtained from the same sample, sequenced in a study of PD-1 blockade in mismatch repair-deficient tumors. Using immunoSEQ multiplex PCR, the repertoire was profiled, and TCRdb retains in-frame clones only, with some absent. The table includes 10,000 or so clones, around 90% detected once. Regarding time point: 10-day in vitro stimulation with candidate neoantigen peptide 3. These receptors' antigens are unknown. The source was cells cultured in vitro, collected from a patient treated with pembrolizumab. These receptor sequences come from an adult with mismatch repair-deficient cancer.

This rearrangement joins TRBV28 to TRBJ2-6; D is unresolved. V dropped 4 bases and J dropped 2 bases, with 6 bases sitting between them. Germline V lookup: CDR1 MDHEN, CDR2 SYDVKM. This CDR3 region has 14 residues. CDR3 nucleotide sequence: TGTGCCAGCAGTTCATGGACTGGGGCCAACGTCCTGACTTTC. It encodes CASSSWTGANVLTF. Supplemented by reference TRBV28 and TRBJ2-6, the full variable domain reads DVKVTQSSRYLVKRTGEKVFLECVQDMDHENMFWYRQDPGLGLRLIYFSYDVKMKEKGDIPEGYSVSREKKERFSLILESASTNQTSMYLCASSSWTGANVLTFGAGSRLTVL.

This clone came up once. The chain joins TRBV7-2 to TRBJ2-2; 8 bases are a match to TRBD1. Germline loops: CDR1 SGHTA, CDR2 FQGNSA. With V trimmed by 3 bases and J by 7 bases, 4 bases remained unmatched. The CDR3 contains 14 residues. CDR3 region: CASSFRQGSGELFF. The CDR3 region has the DNA TGTGCCAGCAGCTTCCGACAGGGGAGCGGGGAGCTGTTTTTT. Full variable domain (outside the CDR3, taken from reference TRBV7-2 and TRBJ2-2): GAGVSQSPSNKVTEKGKDVELRCDPISGHTALYWYRQSLGQGLEFLIYFQGNSAPDKSGLPSDRFSAERTGGSVSTLTIQRTQQEDSAVYLCASSFRQGSGELFFGEGSRLTVL.

The rearrangement uses TRBV6-1 and TRBJ1-6; D unresolved. The CDR3 runs 12 residues. Per germline, CDR1 MNHNS and CDR2 SASEGT. Trimming shortened V by 0 bases and J by 14 bases, and 8 bases separated the two germline ends. The CDR3 protein is CASSEAMVTLHF. In DNA form, the CDR3 reads TGTGCCAGCAGTGAAGCAATGGTCACCCTCCACTTT.

This CDR3 reads CAWSRQGAFRVNSPLHF. Written as DNA, the CDR3 is TGTGCCTGGAGTAGACAGGGGGCTTTCCGGGTAAATTCACCCCTCCACTTT. The V gene is TRBV30, the J gene TRBJ1-6; TRBD1 aligns across 10 bases. Germline V gene lookup returns CDR1 GTSNPN and CDR2 SVGIG (reference sequence). Germline trimming cut 2 bases from V and 7 bases from J; bases unmatched to any gene: 11. The CDR3 has 17 amino acids. Full variable domain (rest looked up from reference TRBV30 and TRBJ1-6): SQTIHQWPATLVQPVGSPLSLECTVEGTSNPNLYWYRQAAGRGLQLLFYSVGIGQISSEVPQNLSASRPQDRQFILSSKKLLLSDSGFYLCAWSRQGAFRVNSPLHFGNGTRLTVT.

The gene calls are TRBV5-5 and TRBJ1-3; 8 bases line up with TRBD1. The ends lost 1 base at V and 4 bases at J; junction bases unmatched: 4. Germline V lookup: CDR1 SGHKS, CDR2 YYEKEE (reference sequence). The CDR3 covers 15 residues. CDR3 sequence: CASSLRWTGGNTIYF. The CDR3 coding sequence is TGTGCCAGCAGCTTGAGGTGGACAGGGGGAAACACCATATATTTT.

The rearrangement uses TRBV19 and TRBJ1-5; D possibly corresponds to TRBD1 (6 bases). Trimming removed 0 bases at V and 0 bases at J, with 9 bases between. The germline V gene encodes CDR1 LNHDA and CDR2 SQIVND (reference sequence). This CDR3 region has 16 residues. The CDR3 DNA reads TGTGCCAGTAGTATAGATGGGACATATAGCAATCAGCCCCAGCATTTT. It translates to CASSIDGTYSNQPQHF.

This clone was found once. The V gene is TRBV5-1, the J gene TRBJ2-3; 10 bases line up with TRBD2. Per germline, CDR1 SGHRS and CDR2 YFSETQ. V lost 6 bases to trimming and J lost 6 bases; unmatched junction nucleotides: 7. The CDR3 consists of 14 residues. CDR3 sequence reads: CASTGLAEADTQYF. Here the CDR3 DNA reads TGCGCCAGCACCGGACTAGCGGAGGCGGATACGCAGTATTTT. The full variable domain, with the rest looked up from reference TRBV5-1 and TRBJ2-3, is KAGVTQTPRYLIKTRGQQVTLSCSPISGHRSVSWYQQTPGQGLQFLFEYFSETQRNKGNFPGRFSGRQFSNSRSEMNVSTLELGDSALYLCASTGLAEADTQYFGPGTRLTVL.

This clone was counted between two and nine times. The V gene is TRBV6-1, the J gene TRBJ2-7; possibly TRBD2 for D (6 bases). The V end lost 3 bases, the J end lost 0 bases, and 12 bases lay between the germline ends. Looked up from germline, CDR1 is MNHNS and CDR2 is SASEGT. This CDR3 has 15 amino acids. CDR3 in DNA: TGTGCCAGCAGTGACGGGGCTAGCGCCTCCTACGAGCAGTACTTC. This codes for CASSDGASASYEQYF.

The V and J genes are TRBV9 and TRBJ1-1; D ambiguous. This CDR3 has 13 residues. The germline gives CDR1 SGDLS, CDR2 YYNGEE. Trimming left V 3 bases short and J 0 bases short, with 6 bases between. The CDR3, as DNA: TGTGCCAGCAGCGCCCCCCTGAACACTGAAGCTTTCTTT. Protein product: CASSAPLNTEAFF. The entire variable domain, with the rest obtained from reference TRBV9 and TRBJ1-1, is as follows: DSGVTQTPKHLITATGQRVTLRCSPRSGDLSVYWYQQSLDQGLQFLIQYYNGEERAKGNILERFSAQQFPDLHSELNLSSLELGDSALYFCASSAPLNTEAFFGQGTRLTVV.

The count of this clone is one. CDR3 nucleotide sequence: TGCGCCAGCAGCCAAGATCCCCAGGGCAGGTCTTTTTACTCTGGGGCCAACGTCCTGACTTTC. This gives the protein CASSQDPQGRSFYSGANVLTF. This sequence joins TRBV4-1 and TRBJ2-6; D is perhaps TRBD1 (5 bases). The germline V and J ends were trimmed by 0 bases and 0 bases, with 21 bases remaining between them. The CDR3 is 21 amino acids. Germline lookup yields CDR1 MGHRA and CDR2 YSYEKL.

This clone was detected only once. This chain links TRBV4-1 with TRBJ2-7; D may be TRBD1 (6 bases). Trimming left V 1 base short and J 1 base short, with 11 bases between. The germline gives CDR1 MGHRA, CDR2 YSYEKL. The CDR3 sequence is 15 residues long. CDR3 residues: CASSQASGQSYEQYF. Written as DNA, the CDR3 is TGCGCCAGCAGCCAAGCTTCCGGACAGTCCTACGAGCAGTACTTC.

The V and J genes are TRBV10-1 and TRBJ2-1, with 9 bases lining up with TRBD2. The germline V gene encodes CDR1 WNHNN and CDR2 SYGVQD (reference sequence). The CDR3 contains 15 residues. V shed 4 bases, J shed 2 bases, and the junction held 3 bases outside the gene matches. In DNA form, the CDR3 reads TGCGCCAGCAGTGGGGCTAGCGGGGCCTACAATGAGCAGTTCTTC. Translating gives CASSGASGAYNEQFF.

The chain recombines TRBV5-6 with TRBJ1-3; D perhaps matches TRBD1 (5 bases). V lost 1 base and J 0 bases, leaving 11 bases between the germline ends. The CDR3 consists of 16 residues. Germline V gene lookup returns CDR1 SGHDT and CDR2 YYEEEE. CDR3: CASSLFRALSGNTIYF. CDR3 nucleotides: TGTGCCAGCAGCTTGTTCAGGGCGCTCTCTGGAAACACCATATATTTT.

This clone was recorded only once. Compared with germline, one end of the junction differs, possibly owing to a read error. The chain links TRBV28 to TRBJ2-7, with 8 bases that match TRBD2. Germline V lookup: CDR1 MDHEN, CDR2 SYDVKM. This CDR3 spans 17 amino acids. The CDR3 nucleotides are TGTGCCAGCAGTTTCGGTTACAAGCGGGAGCGATCCTATGAGCAGTACTTC. Protein: CASSFGYKRERSYEQYF.

The chain joins TRBV25-1 to TRBJ2-2, with D possibly TRBD1 on 6 matching bases. The CDR3 extends over 15 amino acids. Between the trimmed V and J ends, which lost 2 bases and 4 bases, there was a span of 11 bases. The germline V gene has CDR1 MGHDK and CDR2 SYGVNS. The CDR3 protein is CASSEPGARTGELFF. The CDR3 coding sequence is TGTGCCAGCAGTGAACCAGGGGCCCGCACCGGGGAGCTGTTTTTT.